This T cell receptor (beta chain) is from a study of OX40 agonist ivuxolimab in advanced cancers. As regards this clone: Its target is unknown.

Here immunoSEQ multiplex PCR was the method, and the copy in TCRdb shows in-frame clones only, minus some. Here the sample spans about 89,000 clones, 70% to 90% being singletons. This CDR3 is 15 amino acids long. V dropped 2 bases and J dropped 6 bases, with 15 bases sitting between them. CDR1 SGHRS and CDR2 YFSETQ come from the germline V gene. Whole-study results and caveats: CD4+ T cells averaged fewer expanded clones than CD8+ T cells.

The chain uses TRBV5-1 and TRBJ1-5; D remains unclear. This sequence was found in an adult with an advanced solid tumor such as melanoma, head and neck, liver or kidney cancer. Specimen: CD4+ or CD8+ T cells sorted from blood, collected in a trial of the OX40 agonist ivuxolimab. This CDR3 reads CASSLHPDRSQPQHF. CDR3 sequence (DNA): TGCGCCAGCAGCTTACACCCTGACCGAAGTCAGCCCCAGCATTTT.